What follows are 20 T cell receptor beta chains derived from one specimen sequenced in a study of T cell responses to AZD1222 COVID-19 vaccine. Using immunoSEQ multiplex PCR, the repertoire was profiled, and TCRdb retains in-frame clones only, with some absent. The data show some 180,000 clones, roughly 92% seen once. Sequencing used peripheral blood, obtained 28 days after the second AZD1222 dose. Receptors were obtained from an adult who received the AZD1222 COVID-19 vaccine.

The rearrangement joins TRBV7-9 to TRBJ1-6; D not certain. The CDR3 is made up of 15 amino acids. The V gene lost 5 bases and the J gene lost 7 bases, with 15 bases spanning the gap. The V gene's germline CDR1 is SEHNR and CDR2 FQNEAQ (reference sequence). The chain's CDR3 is CASSRLRNENSPLHF. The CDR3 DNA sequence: TGTGCCAGCAGCCGACTGAGAAACGAAAATTCACCCCTCCACTTT.

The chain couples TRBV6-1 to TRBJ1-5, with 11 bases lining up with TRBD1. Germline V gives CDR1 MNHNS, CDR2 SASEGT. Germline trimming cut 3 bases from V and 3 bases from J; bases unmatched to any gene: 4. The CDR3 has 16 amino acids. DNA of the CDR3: TGTGCCAGCAGTGATTGGACAGGGGGCACCAATCAGCCCCAGCATTTT. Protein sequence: CASSDWTGGTNQPQHF.

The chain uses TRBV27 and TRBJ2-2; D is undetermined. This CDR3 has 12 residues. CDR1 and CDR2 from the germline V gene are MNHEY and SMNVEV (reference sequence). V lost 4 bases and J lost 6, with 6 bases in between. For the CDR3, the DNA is TGTGCCAGCAGTTCGATCTCCGGGGAGCTGTTTTTT. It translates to CASSSISGELFF.

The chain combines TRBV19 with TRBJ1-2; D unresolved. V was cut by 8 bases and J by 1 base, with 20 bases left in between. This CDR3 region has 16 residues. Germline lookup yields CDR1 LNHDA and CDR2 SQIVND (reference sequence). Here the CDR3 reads CASVDSGSRFNYGYTF. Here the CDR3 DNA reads TGTGCCAGTGTGGACTCTGGCAGTAGGTTTAACTATGGCTACACCTTC. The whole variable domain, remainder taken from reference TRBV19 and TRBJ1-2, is DGGITQSPKYLFRKEGQNVTLSCEQNLNHDAMYWYRQDPGQGLRLIYYSQIVNDFQKGDIAEGYSVSREKKESFPLTVTSAQKNPTAFYLCASVDSGSRFNYGYTFGSGTRLTVV.

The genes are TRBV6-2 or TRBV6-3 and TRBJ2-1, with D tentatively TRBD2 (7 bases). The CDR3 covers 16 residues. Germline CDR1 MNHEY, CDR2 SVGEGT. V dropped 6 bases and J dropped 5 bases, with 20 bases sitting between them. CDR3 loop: CASSPNFGGGHNEQFF. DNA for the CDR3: TGTGCCAGCAGCCCCAACTTTGGGGGGGGCCACAATGAGCAGTTCTTC.

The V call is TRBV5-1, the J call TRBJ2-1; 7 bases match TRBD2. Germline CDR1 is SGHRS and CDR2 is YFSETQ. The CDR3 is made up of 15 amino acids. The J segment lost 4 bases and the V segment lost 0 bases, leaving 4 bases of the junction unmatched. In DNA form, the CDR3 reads TGCGCCAGCAGCTTGGCGCCTAGCGGTTACAATGAGCAGTTCTTC. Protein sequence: CASSLAPSGYNEQFF.

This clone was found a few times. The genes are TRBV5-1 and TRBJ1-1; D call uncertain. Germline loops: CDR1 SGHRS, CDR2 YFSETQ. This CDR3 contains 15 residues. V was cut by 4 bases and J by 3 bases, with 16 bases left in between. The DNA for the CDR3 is TGCGCCAGCAGCGACCGCGTGAGCGGGGACACTGAAGCTTTCTTT. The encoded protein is CASSDRVSGDTEAFF.

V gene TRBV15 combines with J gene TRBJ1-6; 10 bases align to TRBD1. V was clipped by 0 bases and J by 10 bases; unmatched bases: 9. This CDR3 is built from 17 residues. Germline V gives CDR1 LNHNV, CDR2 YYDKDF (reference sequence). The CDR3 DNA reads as TGTGCCACCAGCAGAGAATGGGGGACAGGGGTACGGTCACCCCTCCACTTT. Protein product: CATSREWGTGVRSPLHF.

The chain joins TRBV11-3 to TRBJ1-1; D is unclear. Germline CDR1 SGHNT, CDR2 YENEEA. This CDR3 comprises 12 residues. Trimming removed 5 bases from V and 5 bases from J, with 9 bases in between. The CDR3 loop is CASSRYGTEAFF. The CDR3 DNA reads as TGTGCCAGCAGCCGATACGGGACTGAAGCTTTCTTT.

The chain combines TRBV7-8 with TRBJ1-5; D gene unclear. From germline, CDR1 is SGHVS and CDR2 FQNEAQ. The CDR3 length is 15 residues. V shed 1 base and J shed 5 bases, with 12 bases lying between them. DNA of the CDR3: TGTGCCAGCAGCTTAGGCGCGGGAACATATCAGCCCCAGCATTTT. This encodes CASSLGAGTYQPQHF.

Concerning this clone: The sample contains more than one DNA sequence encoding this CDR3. The CDR3 nucleotides read TGTGCCAGCTCACCACCGGACAGCTACGAGCAGTACTTC. It codes for CASSPPDSYEQYF. The V call is TRBV18, the J call TRBJ2-7; tentatively, D is TRBD1 (6 bases). Looked up from germline, CDR1 is KGHSH and CDR2 is LQKENI. The CDR3 consists of 13 residues. V was cut by 0 bases and J by 3 bases, with 6 bases left in between.

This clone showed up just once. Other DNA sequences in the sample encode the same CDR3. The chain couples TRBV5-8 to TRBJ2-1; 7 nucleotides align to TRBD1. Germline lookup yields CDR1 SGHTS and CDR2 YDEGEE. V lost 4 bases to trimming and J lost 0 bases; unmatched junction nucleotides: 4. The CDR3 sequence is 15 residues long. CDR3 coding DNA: TGTGCCAGCAGCCTCAGGGGGTCCTCCTACAATGAGCAGTTCTTC. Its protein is CASSLRGSSYNEQFF.

The CDR3 sequence: CASSLLRQNTEAFF. CDR3 coding DNA: TGTGCCAGCAGCTTGTTGCGGCAGAACACTGAAGCTTTCTTT. The rearrangement joins TRBV5-6 to TRBJ1-1; the D is unclear. V lost 1 base to trimming and J lost 1 base, with 8 bases between them. CDR3 length: 14 amino acids. Per germline, CDR1 SGHDT and CDR2 YYEEEE.

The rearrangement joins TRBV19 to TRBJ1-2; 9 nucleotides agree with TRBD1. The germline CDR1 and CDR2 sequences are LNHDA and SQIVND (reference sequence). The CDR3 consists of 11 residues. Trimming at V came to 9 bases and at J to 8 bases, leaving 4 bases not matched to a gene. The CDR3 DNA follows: TGTGCCAGCGGACAGGGGCGAGGCTACACCTTC. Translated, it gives CASGQGRGYTF.

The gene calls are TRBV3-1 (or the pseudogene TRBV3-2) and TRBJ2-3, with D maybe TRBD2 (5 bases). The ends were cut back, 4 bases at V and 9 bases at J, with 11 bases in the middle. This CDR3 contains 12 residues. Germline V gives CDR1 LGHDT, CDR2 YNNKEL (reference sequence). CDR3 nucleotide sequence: TGTGCCAGCAGCCCCGGGGTGGGGACGCAGTATTTT. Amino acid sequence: CASSPGVGTQYF.

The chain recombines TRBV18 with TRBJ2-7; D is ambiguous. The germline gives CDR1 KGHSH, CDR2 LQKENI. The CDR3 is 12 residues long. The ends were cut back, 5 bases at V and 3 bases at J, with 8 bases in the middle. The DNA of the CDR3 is TGTGCCAGCTCATCCACCTACTACGAGCAGTACTTC. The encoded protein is CASSSTYYEQYF.

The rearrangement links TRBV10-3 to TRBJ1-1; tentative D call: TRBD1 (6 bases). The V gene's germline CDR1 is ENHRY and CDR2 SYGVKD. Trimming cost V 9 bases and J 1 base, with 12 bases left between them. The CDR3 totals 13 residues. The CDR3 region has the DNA TGTGCCATACAAACAGGGTGGAACACTGAAGCTTTCTTT. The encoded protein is CAIQTGWNTEAFF.

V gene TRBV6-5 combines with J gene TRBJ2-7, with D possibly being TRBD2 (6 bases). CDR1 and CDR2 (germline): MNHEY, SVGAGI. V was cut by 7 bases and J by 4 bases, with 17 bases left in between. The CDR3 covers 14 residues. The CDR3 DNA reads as TGTGCCAGCACTCGGGTGGAGGGTCGATACGAGCAGTACTTC. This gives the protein CASTRVEGRYEQYF.

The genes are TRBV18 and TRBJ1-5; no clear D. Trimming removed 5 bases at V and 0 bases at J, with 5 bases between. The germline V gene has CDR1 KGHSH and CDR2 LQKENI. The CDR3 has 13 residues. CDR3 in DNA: TGTGCCAGCTCAGTCAGTAGCAATCAGCCCCAGCATTTT. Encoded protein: CASSVSSNQPQHF.

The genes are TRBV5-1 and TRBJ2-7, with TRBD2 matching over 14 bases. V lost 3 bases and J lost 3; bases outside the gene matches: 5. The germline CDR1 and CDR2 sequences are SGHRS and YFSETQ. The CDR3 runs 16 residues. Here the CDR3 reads CASSSSGTSGGYEQYF. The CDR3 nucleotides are TGCGCCAGCAGCTCCTCCGGGACTAGCGGGGGCTACGAGCAGTACTTC. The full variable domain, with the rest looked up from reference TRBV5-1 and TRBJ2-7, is KAGVTQTPRYLIKTRGQQVTLSCSPISGHRSVSWYQQTPGQGLQFLFEYFSETQRNKGNFPGRFSGRQFSNSRSEMNVSTLELGDSALYLCASSSSGTSGGYEQYFGPGTRLTVT.